This is a list of T cell receptor beta chains from one sample in a study of cytomegalovirus exposure and HLA in healthy donors. Here immunoSEQ multiplex PCR was the method, and the copy in TCRdb shows in-frame clones only, minus some. The specimen's table records 100,000 to 150,000 clones. The sequenced material came from PBMCs. These receptors were taken from a woman aged 40-49 years in good health and CMV-seronegative. The CDR3 runs from the conserved cysteine through the conserved F or W. D genes are given only for firm matches.

>TRBJ1-1|TRBV5-5|NA|14
TGTGCCAGCAGCCTCGACACATTCGGCACTGAAGCTTTCTTT
CASSLDTFGTEAFF
>TRBJ1-1|TRBV27|NA|13
TGTGCCAGCATCAGCCAGGTCCGGGAGGAAGCTTTCTTT
CASISQVREEAFF
>TRBJ2-3|TRBV7-7|NA|14
TGTGCTAGCAGCTCCCTATCTAGCACAGATACGCAGTATTTT
CASSSLSSTDTQYF
>TRBJ1-6|TRBV14|NA|16
TGTGCCAGCAGCCAAGATTGGGGCGGGAAAAATTCACCCCTCCACTTT
CASSQDWGGKNSPLHF
>TRBJ1-1|TRBV10-3|TRBD1|15
TGTGCCATCAGTGACCCGGGACAGGGACACACTGAAGCTTTCTTT
CAISDPGQGHTEAFF
>TRBJ1-1|TRBV4-3|NA|15
TGCGCCAGCAGCTCCCGGGGAGGGTCGGACACTGAAGCTTTCTTT
CASSSRGGSDTEAFF
>TRBJ2-4|TRBV5-4|NA|15
TGTGCCAGCAGCCCCATTTCGGTGTCCAAAAACATTCAGTACTTC
CASSPISVSKNIQYF
>TRBJ1-2|TRBV10-3|TRBD1|14
TGTGCCATCAGTGAGACGGGACAGGGCTATGGCTACACCTTC
CAISETGQGYGYTF
>TRBJ2-5|TRBV9|NA|13
TGTGCCAGCAGGCCAGTCATTCAAGAGACCCAGTACTTC
CASRPVIQETQYF
>TRBJ1-1|TRBV4-3|TRBD1|16
TGCGCCAGCAGCCAAGAGCCTACAGGGGCGCGTAATGAAGCTTTCTTT
CASSQEPTGARNEAFF
>TRBJ1-1|TRBV7-3|TRBD1|14
TGTGCCAGCAGCTCCACAGGGGGTAGCACTGAAGCTTTCTTT
CASSSTGGSTEAFF
>TRBJ1-2|TRBV2|NA|12
TGTGCCTCCTCTCGGGGGGGAATGGGCTACACCTTC
CASSRGGMGYTF
>TRBJ2-7|TRBV10-2|TRBD1|15
TGCGCCAGCAGTGAAGGGACAGAATACTCCTACGAGCAGTACTTC
CASSEGTEYSYEQYF
>TRBJ2-2|TRBV19|TRBD2|15
TGTGCCAGTAGTGCGGGGGGGGAGGACACCGGGGAGCTGTTTTTT
CASSAGGEDTGELFF
>TRBJ2-2|TRBV27|TRBD2|15
TGTGCCAGCAGTACTAGCGGGGGGGAGCCTGGGGAGCTGTTTTTT
CASSTSGGEPGELFF
>TRBJ1-6|TRBV6-1|NA|13
TGTGCCAGCAGTGAATCTGAGAGTTCACCCCTCCACTTT
CASSESESSPLHF
>TRBJ1-1|TRBV19|NA|14
TGTGCCAGTAGTATGGGAGCGATGAACACTGAAGCTTTCTTT
CASSMGAMNTEAFF
>TRBJ1-2|TRBV7-8|NA|14
TGTGCCAGCAGCTTAGCTGAGATCGTCTATGGCTACACCTTC
CASSLAEIVYGYTF
>TRBJ1-2|TRBV28|NA|14
TGTGCCAGCAGTTTCCCTACAGGCTCCTATGGCTACACCTTC
CASSFPTGSYGYTF
>TRBJ2-2|TRBV7-2|NA|14
TGTGCCAGCAGTTTCAGGGGTGGCACCGGGGAGCTGTTTTTT
CASSFRGGTGELFF
>TRBJ1-2|TRBV7-2|NA|13
TGTGCCAGCAGAAGCGCAGCAGGGTATGGCTACACCTTC
CASRSAAGYGYTF
>TRBJ1-2|TRBV5-4|NA|15
TGTGCCAGCAGCTTGGAGGAGGGCCCCTACTATGGCTACACCTTC
CASSLEEGPYYGYTF
>TRBJ2-1|TRBV5-1|TRBD1|16
TGCGCCAGCAGCGCTAGGGGCACAGGGGCGGCCAATGAGCAGTTCTTC
CASSARGTGAANEQFF
>TRBJ1-2|TRBV2|NA|16
TGTGCCAGCAGTGAAAGGAGACAGACGGGCCTCGATGGCTACACCTTC
CASSERRQTGLDGYTF